The entry that follows covers one T cell receptor (beta chain) sequence. Antigen: not known. Sequencing was performed with immunoSEQ multiplex PCR; in TCRdb, only in-frame clones are kept and a portion is missing. The profile shows 70,000 to 75,000 clones, approximately 71% of them singletons. The data were obtained in a study of vaccination effects on CD4 cells after COVID-19. Culturing for ten to eleven days preceded CD4+ T cell isolation. V was shortened by 5 bases and J by 0 bases, with 12 bases between the two germline ends. Germline V gene sequence: CDR1 SGHRS, CDR2 YFSETQ. The CDR3 sequence is 16 residues long.

This TCR was sampled from a human donor who received a COVID-19 vaccine. Sequencing used CD4+ T cells from PBMCs cultured without peptide, obtained before COVID-19 vaccination. The genes are TRBV5-1 and TRBJ2-6; D may be TRBD2 (5 bases). In nucleotides, the CDR3 is TGCGCCAGCAGAAATGTGGGGAGCTCTGGGGCCAACGTCCTGACTTTC. It yields the protein CASRNVGSSGANVLTF.